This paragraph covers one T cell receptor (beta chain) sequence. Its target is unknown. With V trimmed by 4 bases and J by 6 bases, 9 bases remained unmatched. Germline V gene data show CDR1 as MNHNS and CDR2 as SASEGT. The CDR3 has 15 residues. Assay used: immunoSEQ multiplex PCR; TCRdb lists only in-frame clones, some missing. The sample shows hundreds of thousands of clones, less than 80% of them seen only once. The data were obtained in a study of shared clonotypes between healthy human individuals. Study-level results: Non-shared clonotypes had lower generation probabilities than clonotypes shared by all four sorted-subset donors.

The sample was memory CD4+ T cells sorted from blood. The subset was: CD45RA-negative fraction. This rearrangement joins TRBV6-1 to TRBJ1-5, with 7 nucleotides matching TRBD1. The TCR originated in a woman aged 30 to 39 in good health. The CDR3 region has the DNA TGTGCCAGCAGTGGGGAAAGACAGGGAGGTCAGCCCCAGCATTTT. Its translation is CASSGERQGGQPQHF.